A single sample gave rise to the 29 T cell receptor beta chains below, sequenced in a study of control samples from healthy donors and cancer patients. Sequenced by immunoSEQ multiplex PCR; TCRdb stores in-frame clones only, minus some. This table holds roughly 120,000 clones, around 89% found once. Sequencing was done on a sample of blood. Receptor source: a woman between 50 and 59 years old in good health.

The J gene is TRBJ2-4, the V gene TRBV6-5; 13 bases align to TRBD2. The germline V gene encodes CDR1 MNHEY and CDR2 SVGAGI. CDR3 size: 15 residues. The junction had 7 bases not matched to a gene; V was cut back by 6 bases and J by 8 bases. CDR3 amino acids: CASRTGTSGTDIQYF. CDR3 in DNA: TGTGCCAGCAGGACCGGGACTAGCGGGACGGACATTCAGTACTTC.

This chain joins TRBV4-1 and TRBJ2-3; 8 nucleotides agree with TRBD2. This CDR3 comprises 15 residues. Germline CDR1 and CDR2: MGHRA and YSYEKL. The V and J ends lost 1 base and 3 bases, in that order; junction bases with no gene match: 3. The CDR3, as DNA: TGCGCCAGCAGCCAAGTGGTAGCGGGGACAGATACGCAGTATTTT. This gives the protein CASSQVVAGTDTQYF.

The CDR3 sequence is CASSRNQETQYF. In DNA form, the CDR3 reads TGTGCCAGCAGTAGAAACCAAGAGACCCAGTACTTC. J is TRBJ2-5 and V is TRBV2, with D uncertain. Germline V gene lookup returns CDR1 SNHLY and CDR2 FYNNEI. CDR3 size: 12 residues. Trimming shortened V by 5 bases and J by 0 bases, and 4 bases separated the two germline ends.

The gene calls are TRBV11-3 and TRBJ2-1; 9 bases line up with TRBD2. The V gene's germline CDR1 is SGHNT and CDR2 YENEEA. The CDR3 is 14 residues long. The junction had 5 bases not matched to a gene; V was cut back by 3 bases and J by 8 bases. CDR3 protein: CASSLGASGDEQFF. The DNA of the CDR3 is TGTGCCAGCAGCTTGGGAGCTAGCGGGGATGAGCAGTTCTTC.

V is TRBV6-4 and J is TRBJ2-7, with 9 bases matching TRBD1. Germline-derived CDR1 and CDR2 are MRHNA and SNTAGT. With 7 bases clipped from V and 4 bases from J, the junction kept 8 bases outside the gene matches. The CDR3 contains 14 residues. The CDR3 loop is CASTRQGVTYEQYV. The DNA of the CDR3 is TGTGCCAGCACAAGACAGGGGGTGACGTACGAGCAGTACGTC.

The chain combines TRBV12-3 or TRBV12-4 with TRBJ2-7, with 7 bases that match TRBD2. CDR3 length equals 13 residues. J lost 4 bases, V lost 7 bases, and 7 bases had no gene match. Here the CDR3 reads CASTGGPPYEQYF. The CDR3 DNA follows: TGTGCCAGCACGGGGGGTCCCCCTTACGAGCAGTACTTC.

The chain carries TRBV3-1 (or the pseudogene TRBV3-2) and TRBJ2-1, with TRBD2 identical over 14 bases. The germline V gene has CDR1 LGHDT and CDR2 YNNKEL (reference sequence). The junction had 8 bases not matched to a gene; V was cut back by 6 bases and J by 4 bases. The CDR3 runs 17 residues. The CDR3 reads CASSPGTSGSVYNEQFF. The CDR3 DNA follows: TGTGCCAGCAGTCCCGGGACTAGCGGGAGTGTGTACAATGAGCAGTTCTTC.

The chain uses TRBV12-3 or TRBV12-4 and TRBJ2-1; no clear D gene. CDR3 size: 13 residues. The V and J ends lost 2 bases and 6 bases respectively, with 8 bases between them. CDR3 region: CASSLFEANEQFF. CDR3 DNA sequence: TGTGCCAGCAGTTTATTTGAAGCCAATGAGCAGTTCTTC.

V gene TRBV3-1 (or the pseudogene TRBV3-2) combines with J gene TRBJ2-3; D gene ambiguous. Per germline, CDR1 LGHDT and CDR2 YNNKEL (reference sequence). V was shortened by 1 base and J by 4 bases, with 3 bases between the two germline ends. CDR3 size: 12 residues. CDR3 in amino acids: CASSQGADTQYF. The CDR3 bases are TGTGCCAGCAGCCAAGGGGCAGATACGCAGTATTTT.

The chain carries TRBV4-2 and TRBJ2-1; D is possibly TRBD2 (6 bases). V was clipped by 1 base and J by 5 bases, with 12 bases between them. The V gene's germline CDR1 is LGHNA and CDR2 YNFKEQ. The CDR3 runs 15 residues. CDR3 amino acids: CASSQGRGENNEQFF. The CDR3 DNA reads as TGTGCCAGCAGCCAAGGGCGGGGAGAGAACAATGAGCAGTTCTTC.

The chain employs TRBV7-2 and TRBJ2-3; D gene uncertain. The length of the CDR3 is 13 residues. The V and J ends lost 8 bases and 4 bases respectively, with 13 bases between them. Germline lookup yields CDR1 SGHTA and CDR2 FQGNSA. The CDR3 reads CASLPVWADTQYF. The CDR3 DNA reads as TGTGCCAGCCTCCCCGTGTGGGCAGATACGCAGTATTTT.

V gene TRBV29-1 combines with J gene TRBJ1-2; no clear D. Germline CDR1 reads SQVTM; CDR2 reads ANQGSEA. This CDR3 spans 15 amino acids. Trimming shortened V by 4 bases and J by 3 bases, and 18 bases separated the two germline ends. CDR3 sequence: CSVGKRGGLHYGYTF. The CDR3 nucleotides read TGCAGCGTTGGTAAGAGAGGAGGCCTCCACTATGGCTACACCTTC.

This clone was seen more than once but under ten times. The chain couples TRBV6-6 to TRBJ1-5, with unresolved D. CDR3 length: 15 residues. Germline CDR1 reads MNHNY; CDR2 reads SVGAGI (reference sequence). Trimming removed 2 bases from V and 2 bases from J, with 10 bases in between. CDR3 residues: CASSYGGSGNQPQHF. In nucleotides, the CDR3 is TGTGCCAGCAGTTACGGCGGGAGCGGCAATCAGCCCCAGCATTTT.

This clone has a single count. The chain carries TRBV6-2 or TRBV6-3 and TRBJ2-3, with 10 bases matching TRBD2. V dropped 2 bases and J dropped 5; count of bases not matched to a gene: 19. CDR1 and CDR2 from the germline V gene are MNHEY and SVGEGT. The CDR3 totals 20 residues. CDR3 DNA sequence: TGTGCCAGCAGTTACCCCATGAATCAAAAGCGGGAGGGCCGAAGAGATACGCAGTATTTT. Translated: CASSYPMNQKREGRRDTQYF.

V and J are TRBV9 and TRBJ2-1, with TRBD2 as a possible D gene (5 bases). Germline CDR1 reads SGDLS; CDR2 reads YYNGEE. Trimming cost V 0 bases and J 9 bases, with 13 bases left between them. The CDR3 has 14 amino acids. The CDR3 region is CASSVAHYAGEQFF. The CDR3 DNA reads TGTGCCAGCAGCGTAGCACACTATGCGGGTGAGCAGTTCTTC. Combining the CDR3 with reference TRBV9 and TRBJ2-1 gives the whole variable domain DSGVTQTPKHLITATGQRVTLRCSPRSGDLSVYWYQQSLDQGLQFLIQYYNGEERAKGNILERFSAQQFPDLHSELNLSSLELGDSALYFCASSVAHYAGEQFFGPGTRLTVL.

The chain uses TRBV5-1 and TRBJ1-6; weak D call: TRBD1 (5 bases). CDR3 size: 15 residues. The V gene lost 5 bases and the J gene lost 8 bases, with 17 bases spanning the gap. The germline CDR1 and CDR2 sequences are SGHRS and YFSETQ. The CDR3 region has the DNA TGCGCCAGCAGGTCTTTTGTGCAGACAGATTCACCCCTCCACTTT. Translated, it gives CASRSFVQTDSPLHF. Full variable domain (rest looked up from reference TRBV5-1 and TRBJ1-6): KAGVTQTPRYLIKTRGQQVTLSCSPISGHRSVSWYQQTPGQGLQFLFEYFSETQRNKGNFPGRFSGRQFSNSRSEMNVSTLELGDSALYLCASRSFVQTDSPLHFGNGTRLTVT.

CDR3 nucleotides: TGTGCCAGCAGCTTAGGGGCCCATACAGATACGCAGTATTTT. It codes for CASSLGAHTDTQYF. The J gene is TRBJ2-3, the V gene TRBV11-2; D ambiguous. In germline, CDR1 is SGHAT, CDR2 FQNNGV. Trimming stripped 1 base from V and 3 bases from J, with 8 bases between. The CDR3 is 14 amino acids.

CDR3 sequence (DNA): TGTGCCAGTATGAGGAGAAGGGCTAGGGCACCCCTCCACTTT. This gives the protein CASMRRRARAPLHF. The chain employs TRBV19 and TRBJ1-6; D unclear. The V gene's germline CDR1 is LNHDA and CDR2 SQIVND (reference sequence). The CDR3 runs to 14 residues. Trimming pared 7 bases from V and 11 bases from J, leaving 18 bases between.

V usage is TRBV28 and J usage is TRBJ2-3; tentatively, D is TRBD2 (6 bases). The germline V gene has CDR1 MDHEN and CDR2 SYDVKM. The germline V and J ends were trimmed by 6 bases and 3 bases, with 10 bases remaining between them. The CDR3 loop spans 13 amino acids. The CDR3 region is CASSLSGTDTQYF. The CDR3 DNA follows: TGTGCCAGCAGCCTTAGCGGAACAGATACGCAGTATTTT.

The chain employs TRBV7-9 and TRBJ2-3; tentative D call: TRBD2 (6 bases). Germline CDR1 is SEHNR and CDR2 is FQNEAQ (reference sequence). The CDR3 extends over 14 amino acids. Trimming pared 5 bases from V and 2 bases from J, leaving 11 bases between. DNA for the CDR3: TGTGCCAGCAGCGCCCGGGACTCCACAGATACGCAGTATTTT. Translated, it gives CASSARDSTDTQYF.

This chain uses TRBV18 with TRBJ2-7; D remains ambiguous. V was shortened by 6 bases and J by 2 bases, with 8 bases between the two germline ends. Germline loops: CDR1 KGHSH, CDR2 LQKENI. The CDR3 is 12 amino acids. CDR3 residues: CASSPEAYEQYF. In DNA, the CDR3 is TGTGCCAGCTCTCCTGAAGCCTACGAGCAGTACTTC.

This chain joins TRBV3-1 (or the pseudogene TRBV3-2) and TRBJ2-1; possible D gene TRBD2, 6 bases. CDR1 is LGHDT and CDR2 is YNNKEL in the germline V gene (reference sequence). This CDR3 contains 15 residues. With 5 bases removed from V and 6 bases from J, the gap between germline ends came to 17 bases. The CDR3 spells CASSALRRGANEQFF. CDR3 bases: TGTGCCAGCAGCGCACTTCGGCGGGGAGCCAATGAGCAGTTCTTC.

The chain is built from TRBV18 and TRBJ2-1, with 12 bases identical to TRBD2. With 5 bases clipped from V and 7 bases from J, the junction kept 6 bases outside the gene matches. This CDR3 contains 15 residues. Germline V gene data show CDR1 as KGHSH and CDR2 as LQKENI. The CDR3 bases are TGTGCCAGCTCATCCCGACTAGCGGGGGAGAATGAGCAGTTCTTC. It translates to CASSSRLAGENEQFF.

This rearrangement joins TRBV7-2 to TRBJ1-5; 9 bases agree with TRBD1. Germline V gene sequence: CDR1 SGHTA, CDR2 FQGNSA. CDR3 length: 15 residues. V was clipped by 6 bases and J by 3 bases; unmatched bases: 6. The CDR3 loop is CASSPRDRANQPQHF. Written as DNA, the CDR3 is TGTGCCAGCAGTCCGCGGGACAGGGCCAATCAGCCCCAGCATTTT.

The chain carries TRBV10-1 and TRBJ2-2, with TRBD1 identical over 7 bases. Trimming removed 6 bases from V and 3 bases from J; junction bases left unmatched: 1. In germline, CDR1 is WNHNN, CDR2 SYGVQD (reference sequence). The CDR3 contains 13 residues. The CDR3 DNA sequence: TGCGCCAGCAGGCAGGGGGACACCGGGGAGCTGTTTTTT. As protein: CASRQGDTGELFF.

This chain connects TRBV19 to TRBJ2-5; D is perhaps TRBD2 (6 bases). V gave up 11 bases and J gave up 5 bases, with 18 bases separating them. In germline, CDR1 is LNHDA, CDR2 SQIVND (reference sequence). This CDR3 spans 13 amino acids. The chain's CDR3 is CASNGGWGETQYF. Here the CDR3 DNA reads TGTGCCTCTAACGGAGGGTGGGGGGAGACCCAGTACTTC.

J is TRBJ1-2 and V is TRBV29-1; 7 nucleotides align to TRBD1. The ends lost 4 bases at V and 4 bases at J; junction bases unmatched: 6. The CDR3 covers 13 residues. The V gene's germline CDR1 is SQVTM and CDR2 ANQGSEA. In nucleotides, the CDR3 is TGCAGCGTTGGCACAGGGACAGCCTATGGCTACACCTTC. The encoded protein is CSVGTGTAYGYTF. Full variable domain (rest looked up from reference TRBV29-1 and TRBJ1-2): SAVISQKPSRDICQRGTSLTIQCQVDSQVTMMFWYRQQPGQSLTLIATANQGSEATYESGFVIDKFPISRPNLTFSTLTVSNMSPEDSSIYLCSVGTGTAYGYTFGSGTRLTVV.

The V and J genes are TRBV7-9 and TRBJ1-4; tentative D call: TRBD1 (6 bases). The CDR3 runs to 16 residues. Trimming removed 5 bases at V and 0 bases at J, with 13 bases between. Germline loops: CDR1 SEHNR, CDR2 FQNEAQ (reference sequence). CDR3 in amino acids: CASSKGQDATNEKLFF. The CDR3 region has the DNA TGTGCCAGCAGCAAGGGACAAGATGCAACTAATGAAAAACTGTTTTTT.

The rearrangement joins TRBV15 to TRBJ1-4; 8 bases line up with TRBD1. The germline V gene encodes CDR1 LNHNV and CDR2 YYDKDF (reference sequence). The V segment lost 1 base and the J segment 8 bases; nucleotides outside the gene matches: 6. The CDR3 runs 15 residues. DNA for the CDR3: TGTGCCACCAGCAGAGTCCCTGGACAGGGCGAAAAACTGTTTTTT. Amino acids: CATSRVPGQGEKLFF. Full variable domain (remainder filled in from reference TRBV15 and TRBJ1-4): DAMVIQNPRYQVTQFGKPVTLSCSQTLNHNVMYWYQQKSSQAPKLLFHYYDKDFNNEADTPDNFQSRRPNTSFCFLDIRSPGLGDTAMYLCATSRVPGQGEKLFFGSGTQLSVL.